The rows below give T cell receptor beta chains drawn from one sample of a study of blood T cell repertoires in COVID-19. Method: immunoSEQ multiplex PCR; TCRdb's copy keeps in-frame clones and lacks some. The table lists a few hundred thousand clones, around 88% of them singletons, with approximately 1.2% in the top ten. Sequences were obtained from peripheral blood. The receptors here all came from a woman in her forties or fifties with acute or convalescent COVID-19. Both conserved end residues are part of each CDR3. A D gene is named only where the DNA matches it firmly. Clone size, where shown, is once, few, many, or a class for clones that have expanded.

CDR3nt: TGTGCCAGCAGTGTGGGACAGAACACTGAAGCTTTCTTT; CDR3aa: CASSVGQNTEAFF; j_gene: TRBJ1-1; abundance: few; v_gene: TRBV2; d_gene: -
CDR3nt: TGTGCCAGCAGCTCCGACCAGGGGACAGATACGCAGTATTTT; CDR3aa: CASSSDQGTDTQYF; j_gene: TRBJ2-3; abundance: -; v_gene: TRBV7-9; d_gene: -
CDR3nt: TGTGCCATCAGGGGTTCTAGTGACTTGTCGCATACGCAGTATTTT; CDR3aa: CAIRGSSDLSHTQYF; j_gene: TRBJ2-3; abundance: -; v_gene: TRBV10-3; d_gene: -
CDR3nt: TGTGCCAGCTCACCACAACAGGGCACAGATACGCAGTATTTT; CDR3aa: CASSPQQGTDTQYF; j_gene: TRBJ2-3; abundance: -; v_gene: TRBV18; d_gene: -
CDR3nt: TGTGCCAGTAGTATTTGGCCCAGGGGGCAAGATGGCTACACCTTC; CDR3aa: CASSIWPRGQDGYTF; j_gene: TRBJ1-2; abundance: -; v_gene: TRBV19; d_gene: TRBD1
CDR3nt: TGCAGCGTTATGAGGAACACTGAAGCTTTCTTT; CDR3aa: CSVMRNTEAFF; j_gene: TRBJ1-1; abundance: once; v_gene: TRBV29-1; d_gene: -
CDR3nt: TGTGCCAGCACACCTACCCGCTTGGGGGGGGGCCCTGAAGCTTTCTTT; CDR3aa: CASTPTRLGGGPEAFF; j_gene: TRBJ1-1; abundance: -; v_gene: TRBV2; d_gene: -
CDR3nt: TGTGCCAGCAGCCGGGATTCTGGGTCTGGAAACACCATATATTTT; CDR3aa: CASSRDSGSGNTIYF; j_gene: TRBJ1-3; abundance: -; v_gene: TRBV5-5; d_gene: -
CDR3nt: TGTGCCACTGGATTACCGGGGAACACTGAAGCTTTCTTT; CDR3aa: CATGLPGNTEAFF; j_gene: TRBJ1-1; abundance: once; v_gene: TRBV28; d_gene: -
CDR3nt: TGTGCCAGCAGTGGGCAGGCGTTGAACACTGAAGCTTTCTTT; CDR3aa: CASSGQALNTEAFF; j_gene: TRBJ1-1; abundance: -; v_gene: TRBV2; d_gene: -
CDR3nt: TGTGCCAGCAGTTTAAAAGGGGGCGAGGCCGGGGAGCTGTTTTTT; CDR3aa: CASSLKGGEAGELFF; j_gene: TRBJ2-2; abundance: -; v_gene: TRBV27; d_gene: TRBD1
CDR3nt: TGCAGCGTTCAGCGGGGGATGGGCCAAGAGACCCAGTACTTC; CDR3aa: CSVQRGMGQETQYF; j_gene: TRBJ2-5; abundance: -; v_gene: TRBV29-1; d_gene: TRBD2
CDR3nt: TGTGCCAGTAGTCCTGACAGCAATAGCAATCAGCCCCAGCATTTT; CDR3aa: CASSPDSNSNQPQHF; j_gene: TRBJ1-5; abundance: -; v_gene: TRBV19; d_gene: -
CDR3nt: TGTGCCAGCAGTTACTCGAGTGGGCAGGGGGCGTCCGGCTACACCTTC; CDR3aa: CASSYSSGQGASGYTF; j_gene: TRBJ1-2; abundance: -; v_gene: TRBV6-5; d_gene: TRBD1
CDR3nt: TGTGCCAGCAGCCCCTCAGGGGTTTCCTACAATGAGCAGTTCTTC; CDR3aa: CASSPSGVSYNEQFF; j_gene: TRBJ2-1; abundance: -; v_gene: TRBV7-3; d_gene: -
CDR3nt: TGTGCCAGCAGCCGCGGGACAGGGGAAGGCTACACCTTC; CDR3aa: CASSRGTGEGYTF; j_gene: TRBJ1-2; abundance: -; v_gene: TRBV6-5; d_gene: TRBD1
CDR3nt: TGTGCCAGCACCGAGGGGGGACTAGCGACGGAGACCCAGTACTTC; CDR3aa: CASTEGGLATETQYF; j_gene: TRBJ2-5; abundance: -; v_gene: TRBV7-9; d_gene: TRBD2
CDR3nt: TGCGCCAGCAGCCAAGTTCAGTTATATGGCTACACCTTC; CDR3aa: CASSQVQLYGYTF; j_gene: TRBJ1-2; abundance: few; v_gene: TRBV4-1; d_gene: -
CDR3nt: TGTGCCAGCAGCGTAGGAATAGCCGGGGAGCTGTTTTTT; CDR3aa: CASSVGIAGELFF; j_gene: TRBJ2-2; abundance: -; v_gene: TRBV9; d_gene: -
CDR3nt: TGTGCCAGCAGCCCAAGCGGGATTTATACCGGGGAGCTGTTTTTT; CDR3aa: CASSPSGIYTGELFF; j_gene: TRBJ2-2; abundance: -; v_gene: TRBV7-3; d_gene: TRBD2
CDR3nt: TGTGCCAGCAGTCTTAATCTAGCGGCGGGGGTCCAAGAGACCCAGTACTTC; CDR3aa: CASSLNLAAGVQETQYF; j_gene: TRBJ2-5; abundance: -; v_gene: TRBV27; d_gene: TRBD2
CDR3nt: TGTGCCAGCAGTGAAGCGTTAGACTATAGCAATCAGCCCCAGCATTTT; CDR3aa: CASSEALDYSNQPQHF; j_gene: TRBJ1-5; abundance: -; v_gene: TRBV2; d_gene: -
CDR3nt: TGTGCCAGCTCATGGACATTGACCGGGGAGCTGTTTTTT; CDR3aa: CASSWTLTGELFF; j_gene: TRBJ2-2; abundance: -; v_gene: TRBV18; d_gene: -
CDR3nt: TGTGCCAGCAGCTATGGCGGACTGTATTCACCCCTCCACTTT; CDR3aa: CASSYGGLYSPLHF; j_gene: TRBJ1-6; abundance: -; v_gene: TRBV5-6; d_gene: -
CDR3nt: TGTGCCAGCAGTCCACAGGGTGGCAATCAGCCCCAGCATTTT; CDR3aa: CASSPQGGNQPQHF; j_gene: TRBJ1-5; abundance: -; v_gene: TRBV27; d_gene: -
CDR3nt: TGTGCCAGCAGCCACCCGGGACAGGGCAGCTATGGCTACACCTTC; CDR3aa: CASSHPGQGSYGYTF; j_gene: TRBJ1-2; abundance: -; v_gene: TRBV4-2; d_gene: TRBD1
CDR3nt: TGTGCCTGGAGTGTAGGCCAGGGGGCTGGAGATACGCAGTATTTT; CDR3aa: CAWSVGQGAGDTQYF; j_gene: TRBJ2-3; abundance: -; v_gene: TRBV30; d_gene: TRBD1
CDR3nt: TGTGCCAGCAGTGAAGCGCTTAGAGAGACCCAGTACTTC; CDR3aa: CASSEALRETQYF; j_gene: TRBJ2-5; abundance: -; v_gene: TRBV2; d_gene: -